The next 26 T cell receptor beta chains were all read from a single sample in a study of T cells in Graves' hyperthyroidism and ophthalmopathy. The CDR3 regions of TCR beta were amplified from RNA transcripts. HTBI primers were employed in a first-round RT-PCR of the TCR CDR3. TCRdb itself ran the multiplex PCR reads through MiXCR, one entry per CDR3 protein. The data show around 530,000 distinct CDR3 sequences, with under 20% seen just once and around 17% held by the top ten. Sequencing was performed on blood. The receptors come from a woman aged 18-35 years with Graves' ophthalmopathy.

This clonotype was observed many times. V is TRBV11-1 and J is TRBJ2-2, with TRBD2 matching over 7 bases. Germline V lookup: CDR1 SGHAT, CDR2 FQDESV (reference sequence). The CDR3 has 14 residues. V lost 3 bases to trimming and J lost 6 bases; unmatched junction nucleotides: 4. CDR3 sequence: CASSLSGEAGELFF. The CDR3 DNA follows: TGTGCCAGCAGCTTGAGCGGGGAGGCCGGGGAGCTGTTTTTT. Full variable domain (rest looked up from reference TRBV11-1 and TRBJ2-2): EAEVAQSPRYKITEKSQAVAFWCDPISGHATLYWYRQILGQGPELLVQFQDESVVDDSQLPKDRFSAERLKGVDSTLKIQPAELGDSAMYLCASSLSGEAGELFFGEGSRLTVL.

This clonotype was seen only a few times. The CDR3 loop is CASSPPGTNSYNEQFF. In nucleotides, the CDR3 is TGTGCCAGCAGCCCTCCCGGGACCAACTCCTACAATGAGCAGTTCTTC. The chain combines TRBV7-9 with TRBJ2-1; either TRBD1 or TRBD2 may supply D (5 bases each). From germline, CDR1 is SEHNR and CDR2 FQNEAQ (reference sequence). CDR3 length: 16 amino acids. Trimming shortened V by 5 bases and J by 0 bases, and 14 bases separated the two germline ends.

This clonotype came up many times. The chain links TRBV7-9 to TRBJ2-5; D remains unclear. In germline, CDR1 is SEHNR, CDR2 FQNEAQ (reference sequence). The CDR3 sequence is 12 residues long. V lost 3 bases and J lost 8, with 10 bases in between. DNA of the CDR3: TGTGCCAGCAGCTTTGGGTGGGATACCCAGTACTTC. It codes for CASSFGWDTQYF.

This clonotype came up a few times. The rearrangement uses TRBV9 and TRBJ2-1, with TRBD2 matching 7 bases. Per the germline V gene, CDR1 is SGDLS and CDR2 is YYNGEE. The CDR3 runs to 15 residues. The junction had 11 bases not matched to a gene; V was cut back by 4 bases and J by 7 bases. The DNA for the CDR3 is TGTGCCAGCAGCCCCGGGACTATCACTGGGAATGAGCAGTTCTTC. It yields the protein CASSPGTITGNEQFF. Based on the CDR3 plus reference TRBV9 and TRBJ2-1, the full variable domain is DSGVTQTPKHLITATGQRVTLRCSPRSGDLSVYWYQQSLDQGLQFLIQYYNGEERAKGNILERFSAQQFPDLHSELNLSSLELGDSALYFCASSPGTITGNEQFFGPGTRLTVL.

This clonotype has more than one count but fewer than ten. The chain links TRBV4-1 to TRBJ2-1, with 15 bases identical to TRBD2. After removal of 3 bases from V and 7 bases from J, the junction contained 7 bases not matched to a gene. The germline V gene encodes CDR1 MGHRA and CDR2 YSYEKL. CDR3 length equals 17 residues. CDR3 residues: CASSQGTSGRMTNEQFF. The DNA for the CDR3 is TGCGCCAGCAGCCAGGGGACTAGCGGGAGGATGACAAATGAGCAGTTCTTC.

About this clonotype itself: At one end the junction does not follow the germline gene, possibly because of a read error. The V gene is TRBV20-1, the J gene TRBJ2-3; D uncertain. This CDR3 comprises 16 residues. Germline V gene data show CDR1 as DFQATT and CDR2 as SNEGSKA (reference sequence). This CDR3 is CSAITLSGSFTDTRYF. The CDR3 nucleotides read TGCAGTGCCATCACTTTATCGGGTTCCTTCACAGATACGCGGTATTTT.

This rearrangement joins TRBV7-2 to TRBJ1-4, with D unresolved. Germline lookup yields CDR1 SGHTA and CDR2 FQGNSA. V was cut by 7 bases and J by 0 bases, with 12 bases left in between. This CDR3 is 15 amino acids long. The CDR3 sequence is CASKHGSATNEKLFF. In nucleotides, the CDR3 is TGTGCCAGCAAACACGGGAGCGCAACTAATGAAAAACTGTTTTTT.

The chain has TRBV3-1 and TRBJ2-6; TRBD1 is a possible D gene (6 bases). The germline V gene has CDR1 LGHDT and CDR2 YNNKEL (reference sequence). The CDR3 length is 16 residues. The V gene lost 4 bases and the J gene lost 2 bases, with 12 bases spanning the gap. CDR3 nucleotide sequence: TGTGCCAGCAGCCGAGGGGGAGAAACTGGGGCCAACGTCCTGACTTTC. Amino acids: CASSRGGETGANVLTF.

At least ten counts were recorded for this clonotype. The rearrangement joins TRBV28 to TRBJ1-4; 8 nucleotides align to TRBD1. Germline loops: CDR1 MDHEN, CDR2 SYDVKM. The CDR3 runs to 15 residues. Unmatched junction bases numbered 3, after V lost 3 bases and J lost 3 bases. CDR3 residues: CASSLPGQANEKLFF. In nucleotides, the CDR3 is TGTGCCAGCAGTTTGCCGGGACAGGCTAATGAAAAACTGTTTTTT.

J is TRBJ2-5 and V is TRBV30; D gene unclear. Germline V gene sequence: CDR1 GTSNPN, CDR2 SVGIG (reference sequence). The CDR3 loop spans 15 amino acids. The germline V and J ends were trimmed by 2 bases and 2 bases, with 15 bases remaining between them. The DNA of the CDR3 is TGTGCCTGGAGTAGATACGACACTCATCAAGAGACCCAGTACTTC. This codes for CAWSRYDTHQETQYF. The full variable domain, with the rest looked up from reference TRBV30 and TRBJ2-5, is SQTIHQWPATLVQPVGSPLSLECTVEGTSNPNLYWYRQAAGRGLQLLFYSVGIGQISSEVPQNLSASRPQDRQFILSSKKLLLSDSGFYLCAWSRYDTHQETQYFGPGTRLLVL.

The table lists this clonotype with many counts. The V gene is TRBV3-1, the J gene TRBJ2-5; possibly TRBD1 for D (6 bases). Per germline, CDR1 LGHDT and CDR2 YNNKEL (reference sequence). Trimming took off 7 bases at V and 5 bases at J, with 17 bases between the two ends. This CDR3 comprises 14 residues. This CDR3 reads CASKSTGFGETQYF. The CDR3 bases are TGTGCCAGCAAATCCACAGGGTTCGGGGAGACCCAGTACTTC.

This chain uses TRBV20-1 with TRBJ1-5; D perhaps matches TRBD1 (6 bases). This CDR3 is built from 15 residues. CDR1 and CDR2 from the germline V gene are DFQATT and SNEGSKA (reference sequence). The V end was cut by 5 bases, the J end by 0 bases, with 14 bases between. CDR3 bases: TGCAGTGCTTACCACAGGGCGAATAGCAATCAGCCCCAGCATTTT. Protein product: CSAYHRANSNQPQHF.

This clonotype was seen only a few times. The chain joins TRBV6-4 to TRBJ2-3; 8 bases are a match to TRBD2. J lost 3 bases, V lost 0 bases, and 8 bases had no gene match. The CDR3 totals 17 residues. Germline CDR1 and CDR2: MRHNA and SNTAGT. CDR3 residues: CASSDSSPGGGTDTQYF. CDR3 coding DNA: TGTGCCAGCAGTGACTCGAGTCCGGGGGGGGGAACAGATACGCAGTATTTT.

The chain is built from TRBV19 and TRBJ2-3; 14 bases align to TRBD2. The CDR3 is 18 residues long. The V gene's germline CDR1 is LNHDA and CDR2 SQIVND (reference sequence). V dropped 6 bases and J dropped 2; count of bases not matched to a gene: 10. CDR3 sequence reads: CASSLPGLAGDPTDTQYF. CDR3 nucleotide sequence: TGTGCCAGTAGCCTCCCGGGACTAGCGGGGGACCCCACAGATACGCAGTATTTT.

This clonotype has a handful of counts. V usage is TRBV28 and J usage is TRBJ1-1, with D possibly being TRBD1 (6 bases). V was pared by 4 bases and J by 2 bases, with 14 bases between. The CDR3 contains 15 residues. Germline assignment: CDR1 MDHEN and CDR2 SYDVKM. For the CDR3, the DNA is TGTGCCAGCAGTTACGCCCCCAGGGGTAACACTGAAGCTTTCTTT. It yields the protein CASSYAPRGNTEAFF.

The rearrangement joins TRBV20-1 to TRBJ1-2, with 8 bases aligning to TRBD1. Germline values: CDR1 DFQATT, CDR2 SNEGSKA (reference sequence). CDR3 size: 18 residues. V trimming: 0 bases; J trimming: 1 base; junction bases outside the gene matches: 13. DNA for the CDR3: TGCAGTGCTAGAGATTCGGGGGCGATGGACAGGGTTAACTATGGCTACACCTTC. It is translated as CSARDSGAMDRVNYGYTF.

This clonotype was seen many times. The V call is TRBV3-1, the J call TRBJ2-7; the D is unclear. The CDR3 totals 13 residues. In germline, CDR1 is LGHDT, CDR2 YNNKEL (reference sequence). The ends were cut back, 4 bases at V and 0 bases at J, with 7 bases in the middle. The DNA of the CDR3 is TGTGCCAGCAGCCGATCCAACTCCTACGAGCAGTACTTC. This translates into CASSRSNSYEQYF.

The sample holds a few counts of this clonotype. This chain connects TRBV6-5 to TRBJ1-4, with 7 bases aligning to TRBD1. The CDR3 is 14 residues long. Per germline, CDR1 MNHEY and CDR2 SVGAGI. The junction had 7 bases not matched to a gene; V was cut back by 2 bases and J by 10 bases. CDR3 amino acids: CASSYRRDSPKLFF. The CDR3 nucleotides are TGTGCCAGCAGTTACCGCCGGGACAGCCCAAAACTGTTTTTT.

This clonotype was seen a handful of times. This chain connects TRBV4-2 to TRBJ1-3, with D possibly matching TRBD1 (5 bases). This CDR3 is 15 amino acids long. CDR1 is LGHNA and CDR2 is YNFKEQ in the germline V gene. The germline V and J ends were trimmed by 3 bases and 0 bases, with 9 bases remaining between them. The CDR3 nucleotides read TGTGCCAGCAGCCAGGAGGGACGCTCTGGAAACACCATATATTTT. It codes for CASSQEGRSGNTIYF.

This clonotype was counted many times. The chain couples TRBV6-1 to TRBJ1-2, with 7 bases matching TRBD1. Looked up from germline, CDR1 is MNHNS and CDR2 is SASEGT. V dropped 0 bases and J dropped 4; count of bases not matched to a gene: 2. The CDR3 sequence is 14 residues long. CDR3 sequence: CASSEAGQSYGYTF. The DNA for the CDR3 is TGTGCCAGCAGTGAAGCGGGACAGTCCTATGGCTACACCTTC.

V and J are TRBV12-3 or TRBV12-4 and TRBJ1-1; TRBD1 matches at 11 bases. After removal of 5 bases from V and 7 bases from J, the junction contained 6 bases not matched to a gene. CDR3 length: 14 amino acids. The CDR3 DNA sequence: TGTGCCAGCAGTGCCGGACAGGGGGCGGGTGAAGCTTTCTTT. It is translated as CASSAGQGAGEAFF.

This chain uses TRBV6-5 with TRBJ1-6, with D possibly being TRBD1 (6 bases). This CDR3 spans 16 amino acids. V dropped 4 bases and J dropped 1 base, with 11 bases sitting between them. Looked up from germline, CDR1 is MNHEY and CDR2 is SVGAGI. CDR3 protein: CASSSDSGSYNSPLHF. In nucleotides, the CDR3 is TGTGCCAGCAGTTCGGACAGTGGGTCCTATAATTCACCCCTCCACTTT.

This clonotype was counted a few times. As DNA, the CDR3 is TGTGCCAGCAGGCCTCTACTCGCAGGTTGGCAGTATTTT. It is translated as CASRPLLAGWQYF. The chain combines TRBV6-1 with TRBJ2-3; D not resolved. In germline, CDR1 is MNHNS, CDR2 SASEGT. Trimming stripped 6 bases from V and 11 bases from J, with 18 bases between. The CDR3 is 13 amino acids.

This clonotype was seen at least ten times. The chain is built from TRBV6-2 or TRBV6-3 and TRBJ2-1; no firm D call. Germline V gene sequence: CDR1 MNHEY, CDR2 SVGEGT. The V end was cut by 0 bases, the J end by 2 bases, with 8 bases between. This CDR3 contains 15 residues. CDR3 sequence: CASSYSESPYNEQFF. CDR3 sequence (DNA): TGTGCCAGCAGTTACTCCGAGAGCCCCTACAATGAGCAGTTCTTC.

The chain carries TRBV11-2 and TRBJ1-5; D possibly corresponds to TRBD1 (6 bases). The CDR3 has 15 residues. The germline gives CDR1 SGHAT, CDR2 FQNNGV. V lost 6 bases to trimming and J lost 7 bases, with 19 bases between them. DNA for the CDR3: TGTGCCAGCAGTTATTCAGCGGGGGGGGGCCAGCCCCAGCATTTT. This sequence encodes CASSYSAGGGQPQHF.

This clonotype was counted a few times. In DNA, the CDR3 is TGCGCCAGCAGCCAAGATATAACAGCAGATACGCAGTATTTT. Protein product: CASSQDITADTQYF. This sequence joins TRBV4-3 and TRBJ2-3; D remains unclear. This CDR3 spans 14 amino acids. The germline V and J ends were trimmed by 0 bases and 4 bases, with 8 bases remaining between them. Germline V lookup: CDR1 LGHNA, CDR2 YSLEER.